The 29 T cell receptor beta chains listed next were all sequenced from one sample in a study of blood T cell repertoires in COVID-19. The table came from immunoSEQ multiplex PCR; TCRdb's copy has only in-frame clones and leaves some out. The data show under 200,000 clones, around four fifths seen once. Source material: peripheral blood. Receptor source: a woman aged 70-85 years with COVID-19, enrolled during active disease.

This clone was recorded a few times. The chain links TRBV28 to TRBJ1-1; D might be TRBD1 (6 bases). Germline V gene data show CDR1 as MDHEN and CDR2 as SYDVKM. This CDR3 is built from 14 residues. Trimming pared 3 bases from V and 4 bases from J, leaving 12 bases between. Here the CDR3 reads CASSLWGLGTEAFF. In DNA form, the CDR3 reads TGTGCCAGCAGTTTGTGGGGGCTGGGCACTGAAGCTTTCTTT.

The rearrangement joins TRBV2 to TRBJ1-1; D call uncertain. Germline loops: CDR1 SNHLY, CDR2 FYNNEI. The germline V and J ends were trimmed by 8 bases and 9 bases, with 22 bases remaining between them. The CDR3 has 14 amino acids. The CDR3 coding sequence is TGTGCCAGCTTAAGAGCGTTGGGTGGAGAAAAAGCTTTCTTT. It encodes CASLRALGGEKAFF. Complete variable domain (other parts from reference TRBV2 and TRBJ1-1): EPEVTQTPSHQVTQMGQEVILRCVPISNHLYFYWYRQILGQKVEFLVSFYNNEISEKSEIFDDQFSVERPDGSNFTLKIRSTKLEDSAMYFCASLRALGGEKAFFGQGTRLTVV.

V is TRBV6-2 or TRBV6-3 and J is TRBJ1-3; D is ambiguous. This CDR3 is built from 16 residues. The germline gives CDR1 MNHEY, CDR2 SVGEGT. V was trimmed by 2 bases and J by 0 bases, leaving 11 bases between them. This chain's CDR3 is CASSYGAASSGNTIYF. The DNA for the CDR3 is TGTGCCAGCAGTTACGGAGCGGCGAGCTCTGGAAACACCATATATTTT.

The chain carries TRBV5-5 and TRBJ2-1; 11 bases are a match to TRBD1. The V segment lost 1 base and the J segment 10 bases; nucleotides outside the gene matches: 10. The germline V gene has CDR1 SGHKS and CDR2 YYEKEE (reference sequence). The CDR3 consists of 16 residues. The DNA of the CDR3 is TGTGCCAGCAGCTTGTCCGGGACAGGGGGAAGGGGAGAGCAGTTCTTC. Its protein is CASSLSGTGGRGEQFF. The whole variable domain, filled in from reference TRBV5-5 and TRBJ2-1, reads DAGVTQSPTHLIKTRGQQVTLRCSPISGHKSVSWYQQVLGQGPQFIFQYYEKEERGRGNFPDRFSARQFPNYSSELNVNALLLGDSALYLCASSLSGTGGRGEQFFGPGTRLTVL.

This clone came up once. The rearrangement links TRBV30 to TRBJ1-1, with D possibly being TRBD1 (6 bases). This CDR3 spans 14 amino acids. Deletions cut 6 bases from V and 5 bases from J, with 19 bases between. Germline-derived CDR1 and CDR2 are GTSNPN and SVGIG (reference sequence). CDR3 sequence: CACKTPGVRTEAFF. Here the CDR3 DNA reads TGTGCCTGTAAGACTCCAGGGGTGAGGACTGAAGCTTTCTTT.

The V call is TRBV6-6, the J call TRBJ2-3; 9 nucleotides match TRBD2. Germline V CDR1 and CDR2: MNHNY, SVGAGI (reference sequence). The CDR3 is 14 residues long. The V and J ends lost 10 bases and 3 bases, in that order; junction bases with no gene match: 8. CDR3 in DNA: TGTGCCACATCTAGCGGGAAAGGGACAGATACGCAGTATTTT. Translation gives CATSSGKGTDTQYF.

V is TRBV29-1 and J is TRBJ2-7, with TRBD2 matching 10 bases. The CDR3 length is 15 residues. Trimming took 6 bases from V and 4 from J; bases not matched to a gene: 12. The germline V gene encodes CDR1 SQVTM and CDR2 ANQGSEA. In DNA form, the CDR3 reads TGCAGCGTAGGTGGTGGTAGCGGGAGGCAATACGAGCAGTACTTC. It yields the protein CSVGGGSGRQYEQYF.

The chain joins TRBV9 to TRBJ1-1, with 10 positions matching TRBD1. Germline CDR1 SGDLS, CDR2 YYNGEE. CDR3 length: 15 amino acids. The junction had 9 bases not matched to a gene; V was cut back by 4 bases and J by 6 bases. CDR3 sequence reads: CASSPRTGGNAEAFF. Here the CDR3 DNA reads TGTGCCAGCAGCCCTCGGACAGGGGGGAATGCTGAAGCTTTCTTT.

This chain connects TRBV18 to TRBJ1-2; D remains ambiguous. CDR1 is KGHSH, CDR2 LQKENI, per germline. Trimming stripped 2 bases from V and 4 bases from J, with 11 bases between. The CDR3 has 14 amino acids. The CDR3 region is CASSPESFPYGYTF. Written as DNA, the CDR3 is TGTGCCAGCTCACCAGAGTCCTTTCCCTATGGCTACACCTTC.

The rearrangement uses TRBV2 and TRBJ1-4; TRBD1 matches at 10 bases. Germline V lookup: CDR1 SNHLY, CDR2 FYNNEI. The CDR3 length is 17 residues. The V gene end was trimmed by 6 bases and the J gene end by 5 bases; junction bases not matched to a gene: 12. Written as DNA, the CDR3 is TGTGCCAGCAGGCCGGGACAGGGGAAGCAAATGAATGAAAAACTGTTTTTT. It is translated as CASRPGQGKQMNEKLFF.

V is TRBV30 and J is TRBJ1-4, with 7 bases that match TRBD1. This CDR3 comprises 14 residues. Germline assignment: CDR1 GTSNPN and CDR2 SVGIG (reference sequence). J lost 4 bases, V lost 5 bases, and 7 bases had no gene match. CDR3 sequence reads: CAWAEGQYNEKLFF. CDR3 coding DNA: TGTGCCTGGGCGGAGGGACAGTATAATGAAAAACTGTTTTTT.

V and J are TRBV6-1 and TRBJ1-2, with a possible D match to TRBD1 (6 bases). This CDR3 comprises 14 residues. CDR1 MNHNS and CDR2 SASEGT come from the germline V gene. V lost 3 bases and J lost 5, with 13 bases in between. CDR3 sequence reads: CASSDQGGRYGYTF. For the CDR3, the DNA is TGTGCCAGCAGTGACCAAGGGGGACGGTATGGCTACACCTTC.

The chain joins TRBV27 to TRBJ1-1; TRBD1 is a possible D gene (5 bases). The CDR3 contains 14 residues. The germline CDR1 and CDR2 sequences are MNHEY and SMNVEV (reference sequence). The V end lost 6 bases, the J end lost 6 bases, and 17 bases lay between the germline ends. CDR3 nucleotides: TGTGCCAGCAGGGGGTTGCTCCCGGGGGCTGAAGCTTTCTTT. It yields the protein CASRGLLPGAEAFF.

The chain links TRBV18 to TRBJ2-3; 9 positions match TRBD2. Germline CDR1 KGHSH, CDR2 LQKENI. This CDR3 has 16 residues. V lost 3 bases to trimming and J lost 6 bases; unmatched junction nucleotides: 10. CDR3 bases: TGTGCCAGCTCACCCACCCCGGGACTAGCTTCCGATACGCAGTATTTT. It is translated as CASSPTPGLASDTQYF. Together with reference TRBV18 and TRBJ2-3, the CDR3 gives the full variable domain: NAGVMQNPRHLVRRRGQEARLRCSPMKGHSHVYWYRQLPEEGLKFMVYLQKENIIDESGMPKERFSAEFPKEGPSILRIQQVVRGDSAAYFCASSPTPGLASDTQYFGPGTRLTVL.

The V call is TRBV28, the J call TRBJ2-3; 11 nucleotides match TRBD2. The CDR3 length is 14 residues. Per the germline V gene, CDR1 is MDHEN and CDR2 is SYDVKM. The junction had 2 bases not matched to a gene; V was cut back by 5 bases and J by 4 bases. The CDR3, as DNA: TGTGCCAGCAGTCTAGCGGGGGGTGCAGATACGCAGTATTTT. Its protein is CASSLAGGADTQYF.

The gene calls are TRBV18 and TRBJ2-3; 14 bases line up with TRBD2. V trimming: 5 bases; J trimming: 1 base; junction bases outside the gene matches: 2. Looked up from germline, CDR1 is KGHSH and CDR2 is LQKENI. This CDR3 comprises 16 residues. The CDR3 bases are TGTGCCAGCTCATCGACTAGCGGGGGGGGCACAGATACGCAGTATTTT. Residues: CASSSTSGGGTDTQYF.

This clone came up a few times. This sequence joins TRBV19 and TRBJ2-3; 8 bases line up with TRBD2. With V trimmed by 5 bases and J by 7 bases, 20 bases remained unmatched. The length of the CDR3 is 18 residues. The germline V gene encodes CDR1 LNHDA and CDR2 SQIVND (reference sequence). DNA of the CDR3: TGTGCCAGTAGTCCCGAGGGGGGTCGCGGGAGGTTGGTGAATACGCAGTATTTT. Its protein is CASSPEGGRGRLVNTQYF.

This clone came up a few times. The rearrangement joins TRBV5-1 to TRBJ1-1; the D gene is possibly TRBD1 (5 bases). V dropped 8 bases and J dropped 2 bases, with 16 bases sitting between them. The CDR3 is 14 residues long. The germline V gene encodes CDR1 SGHRS and CDR2 YFSETQ. The DNA for the CDR3 is TGCGCCAGTCAGGGTGGGTTTTTAAACACTGAAGCTTTCTTT. It translates to CASQGGFLNTEAFF.

The V and J genes are TRBV28 and TRBJ1-1; TRBD1 matches 8 bases. The CDR3 runs to 20 residues. With V trimmed by 4 bases and J by 3 bases, 22 bases remained unmatched. Germline V gives CDR1 MDHEN, CDR2 SYDVKM. CDR3 region: CASSSLGGQGRVVKDTEAFF. CDR3 nucleotides: TGTGCCAGCAGTTCCCTGGGCGGACAGGGTCGTGTTGTCAAGGACACTGAAGCTTTCTTT.

The rearrangement links TRBV18 to TRBJ2-3; 12 bases agree with TRBD1. CDR3 size: 17 residues. The germline gives CDR1 KGHSH, CDR2 LQKENI. Losses at the gene ends were 2 bases for V and 4 bases for J; bases not matched to a gene: 7. The DNA of the CDR3 is TGTGCCAGCTCACCATGGGGGACAGGGGGCCCCTCAGATACGCAGTATTTT. Its protein is CASSPWGTGGPSDTQYF. Variable domain in full (rest from reference TRBV18 and TRBJ2-3): NAGVMQNPRHLVRRRGQEARLRCSPMKGHSHVYWYRQLPEEGLKFMVYLQKENIIDESGMPKERFSAEFPKEGPSILRIQQVVRGDSAAYFCASSPWGTGGPSDTQYFGPGTRLTVL.

V usage is TRBV18 and J usage is TRBJ2-5; D is ambiguous. Trimming took 3 bases from V and 5 from J, leaving 10 bases between them. This CDR3 comprises 13 residues. Germline loops: CDR1 KGHSH, CDR2 LQKENI. The CDR3 protein is CASSPAIWETQYF. The DNA for the CDR3 is TGTGCCAGCTCACCGGCCATATGGGAGACCCAGTACTTC.

The chain recombines TRBV28 with TRBJ1-2, with 7 positions matching TRBD1. The CDR3 extends over 14 amino acids. J was trimmed by 3 bases and V by 5 bases; bases with no gene match: 6. CDR1 is MDHEN and CDR2 is SYDVKM in the germline V gene. In DNA form, the CDR3 reads TGTGCCAGCAGTCCCCGGGACAGATACTATGGCTACACCTTC. Its translation: CASSPRDRYYGYTF.

The chain is built from TRBV14 and TRBJ1-1, with D perhaps TRBD1 (6 bases). Germline CDR1 and CDR2: SGHDN and FVKESK. This CDR3 contains 13 residues. V lost 4 bases and J 1 base, leaving 7 bases between the germline ends. In DNA, the CDR3 is TGTGCCAGCAGCCTACAGGGGAACACTGAAGCTTTCTTT. As protein: CASSLQGNTEAFF.

This clone was counted once. The chain couples TRBV28 to TRBJ1-1; D ambiguous. CDR3 length equals 16 residues. V lost 3 bases to trimming and J lost 0 bases, with 14 bases between them. CDR1 MDHEN and CDR2 SYDVKM come from the germline V gene. This CDR3 reads CASSFRGSVMNTEAFF. The CDR3 DNA reads as TGTGCCAGCAGTTTTCGGGGTTCGGTCATGAACACTGAAGCTTTCTTT.

The V gene is TRBV6-5, the J gene TRBJ2-2; tentative D call: TRBD1 (6 bases). Trimming shortened V by 8 bases and J by 3 bases, and 10 bases separated the two germline ends. This CDR3 spans 13 amino acids. Germline CDR1 and CDR2: MNHEY and SVGAGI. The DNA for the CDR3 is TGTGCCAGCCAAACAGGGTACACCGGGGAGCTGTTTTTT. It specifies CASQTGYTGELFF.

This clone was seen a single time. The chain has TRBV5-8 and TRBJ1-5, with a possible D match to TRBD1 (5 bases). Trimming pared 2 bases from V and 3 bases from J, leaving 12 bases between. The V gene's germline CDR1 is SGHTS and CDR2 YDEGEE. This CDR3 region has 15 residues. The CDR3 nucleotides read TGTGCCAGCAGCTTACCGGGGGGTAACAATCAGCCCCAGCATTTT. Residues: CASSLPGGNNQPQHF.

This rearrangement joins TRBV12-3 or TRBV12-4 to TRBJ2-7; D uncertain. The CDR3 is 12 residues long. This chain's CDR3 is CAKDSRSYEQYV. CDR3 bases: TGTGCAAAGGATAGCCGCTCCTACGAGCAGTACGTC.

The gene calls are TRBV30 and TRBJ1-5, with D unresolved. The CDR3 length is 13 residues. Germline CDR1 reads GTSNPN; CDR2 reads SVGIG (reference sequence). V lost 5 bases to trimming and J lost 7 bases, with 15 bases between them. The CDR3 is CAWSPGQQQPQHF. The DNA of the CDR3 is TGTGCCTGGTCTCCAGGCCAACAGCAGCCCCAGCATTTT.

This clone was detected only a few times. The chain uses TRBV19 and TRBJ1-2, with TRBD1 matching 8 bases. J lost 0 bases, V lost 5 bases, and 2 bases had no gene match. This CDR3 is built from 14 residues. Germline CDR1 reads LNHDA; CDR2 reads SQIVND (reference sequence). For the CDR3, the DNA is TGTGCCAGTAGTGTACAGGGGGCTAACTATGGCTACACCTTC. As protein: CASSVQGANYGYTF.